The clone carrying this T cell receptor beta chain was found many times. No antigen is known for it. This specimen belongs to a study of T cell repertoires in cytomegalovirus infection. Study in general: A matching HLA type, together with CMV infection, was signaled by public TCR beta signatures. The study's findings and limits: CMV-specific TCR beta clonotypes restricted by HLA-C dominated the ex vivo response. Using cumulative public TCR beta family frequency, the authors identified those who carried CMV together with the relevant HLA.

TCRdb re-called the reads with MiXCR, one entry per CDR3 protein. This sample has under 200,000 distinct CDR3 sequences; 7.5% to 10% occur once, and the top ten carry about 4.6%. Germline V gives CDR1 SEHNR, CDR2 FQNEAQ (reference sequence). The CDR3 has 11 amino acids. V shed 3 bases and J shed 7 bases, with 6 bases lying between them. The chain joins TRBV7-9 to TRBJ1-1; D remains unclear. The specimen sequenced was PBMCs. The receptor was isolated from a human donor in good health (CMV status not recorded). Some clones in this sample may be carry-over from other donors' samples. CDR3 residues: CASSFGVEAFF. CDR3 bases: TGTGCCAGCAGCTTTGGGGTTGAAGCTTTCTTT.